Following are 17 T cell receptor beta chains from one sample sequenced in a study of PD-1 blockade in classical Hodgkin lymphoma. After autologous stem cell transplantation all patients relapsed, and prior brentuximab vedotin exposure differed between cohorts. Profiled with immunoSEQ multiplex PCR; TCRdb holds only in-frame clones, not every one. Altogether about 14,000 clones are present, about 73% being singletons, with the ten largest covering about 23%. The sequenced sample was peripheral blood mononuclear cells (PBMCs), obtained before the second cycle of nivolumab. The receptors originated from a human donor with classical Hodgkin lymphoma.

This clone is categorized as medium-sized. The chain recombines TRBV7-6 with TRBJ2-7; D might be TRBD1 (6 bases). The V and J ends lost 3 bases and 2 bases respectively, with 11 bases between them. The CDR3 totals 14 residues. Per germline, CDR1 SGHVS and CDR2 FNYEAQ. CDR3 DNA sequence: TGTGCCAGCAGCTTGGCAACAGGGCCCTACGAGCAGTACTTC. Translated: CASSLATGPYEQYF. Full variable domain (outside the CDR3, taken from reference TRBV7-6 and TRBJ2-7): GAGVSQSPRYKVTKRGQDVALRCDPISGHVSLYWYRQALGQGPEFLTYFNYEAQQDKSGLPNDRFSAERPEGSISTLTIQRTEQRDSAMYRCASSLATGPYEQYFGPGTRLTVT.

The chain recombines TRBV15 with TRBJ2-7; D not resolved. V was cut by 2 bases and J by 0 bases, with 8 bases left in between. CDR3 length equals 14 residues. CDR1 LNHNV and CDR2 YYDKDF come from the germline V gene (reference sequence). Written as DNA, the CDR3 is TGTGCCACCAGCAGACCGGGCCGCTCCTACGAGCAGTACTTC. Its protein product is CATSRPGRSYEQYF.

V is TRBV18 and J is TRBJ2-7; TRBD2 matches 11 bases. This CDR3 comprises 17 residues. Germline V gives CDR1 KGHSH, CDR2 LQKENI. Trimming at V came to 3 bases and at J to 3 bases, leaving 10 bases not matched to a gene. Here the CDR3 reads CASSPAPTSGGLYEQYF. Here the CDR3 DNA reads TGTGCCAGCTCACCCGCCCCAACTAGCGGGGGACTCTACGAGCAGTACTTC. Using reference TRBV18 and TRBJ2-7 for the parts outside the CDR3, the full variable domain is NAGVMQNPRHLVRRRGQEARLRCSPMKGHSHVYWYRQLPEEGLKFMVYLQKENIIDESGMPKERFSAEFPKEGPSILRIQQVVRGDSAAYFCASSPAPTSGGLYEQYFGPGTRLTVT.

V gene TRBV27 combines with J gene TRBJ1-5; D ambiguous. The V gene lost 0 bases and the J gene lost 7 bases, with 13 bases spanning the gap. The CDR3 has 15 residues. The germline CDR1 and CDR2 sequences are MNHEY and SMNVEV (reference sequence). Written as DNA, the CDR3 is TGTGCCAGCAGTTTATCCTCCCCGCTAAGCCAGCCCCAGCATTTT. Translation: CASSLSSPLSQPQHF.

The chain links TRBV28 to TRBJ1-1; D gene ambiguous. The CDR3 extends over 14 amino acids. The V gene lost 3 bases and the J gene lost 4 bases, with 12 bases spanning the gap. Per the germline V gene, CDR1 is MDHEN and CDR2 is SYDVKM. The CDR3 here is CASSFNGFSTEAFF. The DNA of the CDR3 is TGTGCCAGCAGTTTTAATGGATTTAGCACTGAAGCTTTCTTT.

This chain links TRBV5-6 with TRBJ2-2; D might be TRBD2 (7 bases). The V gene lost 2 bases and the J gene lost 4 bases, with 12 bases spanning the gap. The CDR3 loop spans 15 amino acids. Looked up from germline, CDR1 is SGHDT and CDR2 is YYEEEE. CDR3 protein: CASSFGGRATGELFF. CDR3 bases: TGTGCCAGCAGCTTCGGGGGGCGCGCCACCGGGGAGCTGTTTTTT.

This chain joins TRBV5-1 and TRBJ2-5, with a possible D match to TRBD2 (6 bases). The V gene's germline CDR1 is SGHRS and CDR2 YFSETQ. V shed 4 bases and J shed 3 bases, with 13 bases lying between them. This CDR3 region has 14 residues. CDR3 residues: CASSPGRQEETQYF. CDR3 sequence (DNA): TGCGCCAGCAGCCCGGGGAGGCAGGAAGAGACCCAGTACTTC.

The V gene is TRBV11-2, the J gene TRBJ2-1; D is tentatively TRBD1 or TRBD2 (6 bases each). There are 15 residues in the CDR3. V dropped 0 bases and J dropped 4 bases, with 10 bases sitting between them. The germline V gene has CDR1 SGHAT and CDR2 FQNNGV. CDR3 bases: TGTGCCAGCAGCTTAGACGGGGGCGATTACAATGAGCAGTTCTTC. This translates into CASSLDGGDYNEQFF. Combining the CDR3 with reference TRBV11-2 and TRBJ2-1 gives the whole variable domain EAGVAQSPRYKIIEKRQSVAFWCNPISGHATLYWYQQILGQGPKLLIQFQNNGVVDDSQLPKDRFSAERLKGVDSTLKIQPAKLEDSAVYLCASSLDGGDYNEQFFGPGTRLTVL.

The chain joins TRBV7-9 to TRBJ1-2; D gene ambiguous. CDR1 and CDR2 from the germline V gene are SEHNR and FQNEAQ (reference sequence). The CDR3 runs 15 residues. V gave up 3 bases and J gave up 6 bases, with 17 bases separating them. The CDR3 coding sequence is TGTGCCAGCAGCTTCCCTGATTCGCGGAATAATGGCTACACCTTC. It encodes CASSFPDSRNNGYTF.

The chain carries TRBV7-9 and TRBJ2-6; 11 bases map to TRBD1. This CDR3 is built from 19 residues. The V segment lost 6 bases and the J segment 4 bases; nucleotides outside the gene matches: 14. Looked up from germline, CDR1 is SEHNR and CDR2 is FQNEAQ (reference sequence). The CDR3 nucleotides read TGTGCCAGCAGACCCGTAGCCGGGACAGGGGGGGCCGGGGCCAACGTCCTGACTTTC. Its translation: CASRPVAGTGGAGANVLTF.

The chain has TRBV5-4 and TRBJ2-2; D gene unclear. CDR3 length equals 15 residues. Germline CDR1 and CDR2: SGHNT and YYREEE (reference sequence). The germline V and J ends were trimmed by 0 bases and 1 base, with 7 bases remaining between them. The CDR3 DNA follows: TGTGCCAGCAGCTTGGCCATAGGGAACACCGGGGAGCTGTTTTTT. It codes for CASSLAIGNTGELFF.

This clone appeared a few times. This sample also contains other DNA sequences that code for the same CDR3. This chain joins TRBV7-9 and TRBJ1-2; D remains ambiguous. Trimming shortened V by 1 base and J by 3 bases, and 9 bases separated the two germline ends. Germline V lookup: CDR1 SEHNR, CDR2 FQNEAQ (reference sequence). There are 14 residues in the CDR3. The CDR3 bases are TGTGCCAGCAGCTTAGGGATGTCTTACTATGGCTACACCTTC. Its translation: CASSLGMSYYGYTF.

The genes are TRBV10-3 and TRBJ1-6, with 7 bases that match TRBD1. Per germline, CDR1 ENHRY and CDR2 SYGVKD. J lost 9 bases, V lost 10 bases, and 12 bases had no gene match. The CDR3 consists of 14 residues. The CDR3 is CATHSAGGISPLHF. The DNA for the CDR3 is TGTGCCACCCACAGTGCAGGGGGTATTTCACCCCTCCACTTT.

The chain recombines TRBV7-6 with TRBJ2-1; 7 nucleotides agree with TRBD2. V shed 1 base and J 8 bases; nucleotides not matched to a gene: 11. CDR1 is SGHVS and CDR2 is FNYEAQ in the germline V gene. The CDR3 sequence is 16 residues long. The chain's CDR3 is CASSLVGGVRGDEQFF. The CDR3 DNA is TGTGCCAGCAGCTTAGTGGGGGGGGTTCGTGGCGATGAGCAGTTCTTC.

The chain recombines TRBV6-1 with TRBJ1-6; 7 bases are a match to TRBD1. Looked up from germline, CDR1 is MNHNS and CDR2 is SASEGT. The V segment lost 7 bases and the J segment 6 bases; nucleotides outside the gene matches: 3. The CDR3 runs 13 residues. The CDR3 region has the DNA TGTGCCAGCATCAGACAGGGTAATTCACCCCTCCACTTT. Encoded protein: CASIRQGNSPLHF.

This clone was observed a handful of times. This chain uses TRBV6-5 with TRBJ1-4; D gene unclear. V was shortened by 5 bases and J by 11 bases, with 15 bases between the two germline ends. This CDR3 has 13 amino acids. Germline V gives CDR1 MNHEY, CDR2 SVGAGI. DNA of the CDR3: TGTGCCAGCAGTGGGAGCCCGAGAGGGAAACTGTTTTTT. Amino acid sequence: CASSGSPRGKLFF.

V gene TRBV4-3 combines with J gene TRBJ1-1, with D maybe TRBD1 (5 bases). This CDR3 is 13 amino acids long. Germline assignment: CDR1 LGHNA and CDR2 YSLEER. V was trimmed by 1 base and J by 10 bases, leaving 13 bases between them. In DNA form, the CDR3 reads TGCGCCAGCAGCCAAGTGGGGACGAGTAGAGCTTTCTTT. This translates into CASSQVGTSRAFF.